Listed here are 29 T cell receptor beta chains from one sample, sequenced in a study of T cells in Graves' hyperthyroidism and ophthalmopathy. RNA transcripts served as the template for amplifying TCR beta CDR3 regions. With the HTBI primer set, the TCR CDR3 went through a first round of RT-PCR. One entry per CDR3 protein, called by TCRdb with MiXCR from the multiplex PCR reads. Of some 760,000 distinct CDR3 sequences in the sample, around 15% are singletons; the top ten hold around 9.6%. Sequenced input: blood. All receptors come from a woman aged 18-29 years with Graves' hyperthyroidism.

V and J are TRBV11-2 and TRBJ2-1; 11 positions agree with TRBD2. Germline V lookup: CDR1 SGHAT, CDR2 FQNNGV. Trimming cost V 5 bases and J 12 bases; bases outside gene matches: 12. The CDR3 length is 15 residues. Here the CDR3 reads CASSPTSGTLQGQFF. CDR3 DNA sequence: TGTGCCAGCAGCCCGACTAGCGGGACCCTACAAGGGCAGTTCTTC.

This clonotype was counted ten times or more. This chain links TRBV5-6 with TRBJ2-3; D is possibly TRBD1 (6 bases). The CDR3 runs to 14 residues. Trimming shortened V by 4 bases and J by 5 bases, and 14 bases separated the two germline ends. Germline CDR1 reads SGHDT; CDR2 reads YYEEEE. The CDR3 region is CASSHRVSVDTQYF. The CDR3 bases are TGTGCCAGCAGCCACAGGGTATCGGTAGATACGCAGTATTTT.

The chain couples TRBV28 to TRBJ1-5; perhaps TRBD1 as D (6 bases). V lost 8 bases and J 4 bases, leaving 15 bases between the germline ends. The germline gives CDR1 MDHEN, CDR2 SYDVKM. The CDR3 is 14 residues long. CDR3 DNA sequence: TGTGCCAGCGCAGGGGTTCGAAGGAATCAGCCCCAGCATTTT. As protein: CASAGVRRNQPQHF.

In this sample, this clonotype turned up a few times. The chain carries TRBV14 and TRBJ2-7; possibly TRBD2 for D (6 bases). The V end was cut by 4 bases, the J end by 2 bases, with 12 bases between. The CDR3 is 14 residues long. The germline V gene encodes CDR1 SGHDN and CDR2 FVKESK. CDR3 sequence reads: CASSRGLSTYEQYF. CDR3 nucleotide sequence: TGTGCCAGCAGCCGGGGACTTTCCACCTACGAGCAGTACTTC.

This clonotype occurred a few times. This sequence joins TRBV4-1 and TRBJ2-7, with 9 bases identical to TRBD1. The V gene's germline CDR1 is MGHRA and CDR2 YSYEKL. The CDR3 covers 15 residues. The V and J ends lost 1 base and 5 bases, in that order; junction bases with no gene match: 6. CDR3 in DNA: TGCGCCAGCAGCCAAGGGACAGGGGCCACAAACGAGCAGTACTTC. Translation gives CASSQGTGATNEQYF.

This clonotype was found many times. The J gene is TRBJ2-1, the V gene TRBV29-1, with TRBD2 matching 7 bases. Germline trimming cut 4 bases from V and 4 bases from J; bases unmatched to any gene: 7. The CDR3 is made up of 14 amino acids. Germline CDR1 and CDR2: SQVTM and ANQGSEA. This chain's CDR3 is CSVAQRGEYNEQFF. The CDR3, as DNA: TGCAGCGTTGCTCAGCGGGGAGAATACAATGAGCAGTTCTTC.

The table lists this clonotype with many counts. The gene calls are TRBV6-1 and TRBJ1-5, with D possibly matching TRBD1 (6 bases). The CDR3 spans 15 residues. CDR1 is MNHNS and CDR2 is SASEGT in the germline V gene. V lost 6 bases to trimming and J lost 6 bases, with 18 bases between them. CDR3 in amino acids: CASRRQVGGGQPQHF. The CDR3 DNA sequence: TGTGCCAGCAGGAGACAGGTTGGGGGTGGTCAGCCCCAGCATTTT.

The sample holds many counts of this clonotype. This chain connects TRBV6-2 or TRBV6-3 to TRBJ2-3, with 9 bases identical to TRBD2. The junction had 3 bases not matched to a gene; V was cut back by 0 bases and J by 5 bases. The CDR3 runs to 15 residues. Germline CDR1 reads MNHEY; CDR2 reads SVGEGT. DNA for the CDR3: TGTGCCAGCAGTTACTCGGAGACTAGCGGAGATACGCAGTATTTT. It yields the protein CASSYSETSGDTQYF.

This clonotype was recorded at least ten times. This chain's CDR3 is CAWSVGQSEAFF. The DNA of the CDR3 is TGTGCCTGGAGTGTCGGGCAGTCTGAAGCTTTCTTT. The rearrangement joins TRBV30 to TRBJ1-1; D unresolved. The germline V gene encodes CDR1 GTSNPN and CDR2 SVGIG (reference sequence). The CDR3 spans 12 residues. Trimming took off 0 bases at V and 6 bases at J, with 8 bases between the two ends. The entire variable domain, with the rest obtained from reference TRBV30 and TRBJ1-1, is as follows: SQTIHQWPATLVQPVGSPLSLECTVEGTSNPNLYWYRQAAGRGLQLLFYSVGIGQISSEVPQNLSASRPQDRQFILSSKKLLLSDSGFYLCAWSVGQSEAFFGQGTRLTVV.

This clonotype showed up many times. V is TRBV5-1 and J is TRBJ2-7; 9 bases match TRBD2. J lost 6 bases, V lost 4 bases, and 11 bases had no gene match. The CDR3 spans 15 residues. CDR1 SGHRS and CDR2 YFSETQ come from the germline V gene. The CDR3 DNA is TGCGCCAGCAGCCCCTCCGGGACTAGCATAGCCGAGCAGTACTTC. This translates into CASSPSGTSIAEQYF.

This clonotype was detected ten times or more. Here the CDR3 reads CATKVLGLDYEQYF. DNA of the CDR3: TGTGCCACCAAAGTCCTGGGACTGGACTACGAGCAGTACTTC. The chain links TRBV27 to TRBJ2-7; tentatively, D is TRBD2 (6 bases). This CDR3 has 14 residues. V was trimmed by 10 bases and J by 3 bases, leaving 19 bases between them. In germline, CDR1 is MNHEY, CDR2 SMNVEV (reference sequence).

This clonotype has a count of ten or more. This chain links TRBV20-1 with TRBJ1-5; TRBD1 matches at 7 bases. J gave up 7 bases and V 0 bases, and 15 bases lay outside the gene matches. The germline V gene has CDR1 DFQATT and CDR2 SNEGSKA (reference sequence). The CDR3 spans 17 residues. The CDR3 DNA sequence: TGCAGTGCTAGAGACCCCCAGGGGGGAAGCAGGTGGCAGCCCCAGCATTTT. It encodes CSARDPQGGSRWQPQHF.

This clonotype was detected ten times or more. V usage is TRBV20-1 and J usage is TRBJ1-1, with unresolved D. V lost 7 bases, J lost 8 bases, and 17 bases lay in between. From germline, CDR1 is DFQATT and CDR2 SNEGSKA (reference sequence). This CDR3 has 12 amino acids. In DNA, the CDR3 is TGCAGTGTCGTGGGCAACACTGAAGAAGCTTTCTTT. Encoded protein: CSVVGNTEEAFF.

This clonotype has just a few counts. The chain carries TRBV5-6 and TRBJ2-1; the D is unclear. CDR1 SGHDT and CDR2 YYEEEE come from the germline V gene. The V gene lost 4 bases and the J gene lost 10 bases, with 18 bases spanning the gap. The CDR3 is 14 amino acids. CDR3 nucleotide sequence: TGTGCCAGCAGCGAACCGGGCCACCTGCGGGAGCAGTTCTTC. Residues: CASSEPGHLREQFF.

This clonotype was seen at least ten times. This chain connects TRBV20-1 to TRBJ2-1; weak D call: TRBD2 (5 bases). CDR3 length equals 13 residues. Per the germline V gene, CDR1 is DFQATT and CDR2 is SNEGSKA (reference sequence). Between the trimmed V and J ends, which lost 1 base and 6 bases, there was a span of 10 bases. This CDR3 reads CSARGYAGNEQFF. As DNA, the CDR3 is TGCAGTGCTAGAGGGTACGCGGGCAATGAGCAGTTCTTC.

The chain combines TRBV20-1 with TRBJ2-7; 10 bases are a match to TRBD2. The V gene end was trimmed by 3 bases and the J gene end by 3 bases; junction bases not matched to a gene: 8. Germline V gives CDR1 DFQATT, CDR2 SNEGSKA (reference sequence). The length of the CDR3 is 15 residues. CDR3 DNA sequence: TGCAGTGCTAGGGGTCAGGGACTAGCGTTCTACGAGCAGTACTTC. It codes for CSARGQGLAFYEQYF.

This clonotype was observed at least ten times. The V gene is TRBV20-1, the J gene TRBJ2-1; TRBD1 is a possible D gene (5 bases). CDR1 DFQATT and CDR2 SNEGSKA come from the germline V gene (reference sequence). The CDR3 length is 14 residues. Trimming removed 5 bases from V and 0 bases from J, with 11 bases in between. CDR3 region: CSAWGGNSYNEQFF. CDR3 nucleotide sequence: TGCAGTGCTTGGGGCGGAAACTCCTACAATGAGCAGTTCTTC.

This clonotype has more than one count but fewer than ten. The chain is built from TRBV19 and TRBJ1-6; 8 bases align to TRBD1. This CDR3 comprises 15 residues. The J segment lost 8 bases and the V segment lost 3 bases, leaving 6 bases of the junction unmatched. In germline, CDR1 is LNHDA, CDR2 SQIVND (reference sequence). CDR3 sequence (DNA): TGTGCCAGTAGTATTTTGCAGGGGGCTTATTCACCCCTCCACTTT. Its translation is CASSILQGAYSPLHF. Full variable domain (outside the CDR3, taken from reference TRBV19 and TRBJ1-6): DGGITQSPKYLFRKEGQNVTLSCEQNLNHDAMYWYRQDPGQGLRLIYYSQIVNDFQKGDIAEGYSVSREKKESFPLTVTSAQKNPTAFYLCASSILQGAYSPLHFGNGTRLTVT.

This clonotype has at least ten counts. The rearrangement uses TRBV4-1 and TRBJ2-1; D is unclear. From germline, CDR1 is MGHRA and CDR2 YSYEKL. CDR3 size: 14 residues. V lost 0 bases and J lost 7, with 10 bases in between. Written as DNA, the CDR3 is TGCGCCAGCAGCCAAGAGTTGGCTATTAATGAGCAGTTCTTC. The encoded protein is CASSQELAINEQFF.

Turning to this clonotype: This may come from a read error, since a much larger clone is one base off. This chain connects TRBV4-3 to TRBJ2-7; D is possibly TRBD1 or TRBD2 (5 bases each). The CDR3 spans 14 residues. Germline V gives CDR1 LGHNA, CDR2 YSLEER. V was pared by 0 bases and J by 0 bases, with 6 bases between. CDR3 residues: CASSQEGTSYEQYF. CDR3 in DNA: TGCGCCAGCAGCCAAGAGGGGACCTCCTACGAGCAGTACTTC.

This clonotype was seen repeatedly, ten times or more. The chain has TRBV6-1 and TRBJ2-7; 13 bases agree with TRBD2. Germline V CDR1 and CDR2: MNHNS, SASEGT. J was trimmed by 6 bases and V by 7 bases; bases with no gene match: 18. The CDR3 has 18 residues. The CDR3 DNA reads as TGTGCCAGCATCCGCGAGGGCCGAGGACTAGCGGGAGTTTCCGAGCAGTACTTC. Amino acids: CASIREGRGLAGVSEQYF.

The chain joins TRBV19 to TRBJ2-7; D perhaps matches TRBD2 (7 bases). The V gene's germline CDR1 is LNHDA and CDR2 SQIVND (reference sequence). V dropped 4 bases and J dropped 6 bases, with 13 bases sitting between them. CDR3 length: 13 residues. The CDR3 DNA follows: TGTGCCAGTAGTAAGGGGGAGGGGCGCGAGCAGTACTTC. Its translation is CASSKGEGREQYF.

V usage is TRBV4-1 and J usage is TRBJ2-5; TRBD1 agrees at 7 bases. V shed 9 bases, J shed 2 bases, and the junction held 3 bases outside the gene matches. The CDR3 contains 12 residues. Germline V lookup: CDR1 MGHRA, CDR2 YSYEKL. The CDR3 coding sequence is TGCGCCAGTGGGACAGATCAAGAGACCCAGTACTTC. As protein: CASGTDQETQYF.

This clonotype was seen a handful of times. The rearrangement joins TRBV10-3 to TRBJ1-2; D is ambiguous. CDR3 length: 13 residues. Germline V gene lookup returns CDR1 ENHRY and CDR2 SYGVKD. V was clipped by 4 bases and J by 2 bases, with 8 bases between them. For the CDR3, the DNA is TGTGCCATCAGTGGAAGAGAGAACTATGGCTACACCTTC. This encodes CAISGRENYGYTF.

The CDR3 is CATSYGTVFGGYTF. The CDR3 DNA sequence: TGTGCCACCAGCTATGGGACAGTTTTTGGTGGCTACACCTTC. The V gene is TRBV24-1, the J gene TRBJ1-2; TRBD1 matches at 7 bases. V was pared by 7 bases and J by 7 bases, with 11 bases of the junction left unmatched. CDR1 and CDR2 (germline): KGHDR, SFDVKD. The CDR3 covers 14 residues.

This clonotype was observed at least ten times. The chain joins TRBV20-1 to TRBJ2-7; TRBD2 agrees at 10 bases. Germline V gives CDR1 DFQATT, CDR2 SNEGSKA (reference sequence). The V gene end was trimmed by 3 bases and the J gene end by 2 bases; junction bases not matched to a gene: 10. This CDR3 region has 16 residues. The chain's CDR3 is CSASRLAGVGPYEQYF. The CDR3 coding sequence is TGCAGTGCTAGCCGCCTAGCGGGAGTGGGTCCCTACGAGCAGTACTTC.

The chain uses TRBV27 and TRBJ1-2; 7 bases map to TRBD1. J was trimmed by 1 base and V by 6 bases; bases with no gene match: 5. The CDR3 covers 14 residues. The germline V gene encodes CDR1 MNHEY and CDR2 SMNVEV (reference sequence). CDR3 sequence: CASSDRVFNYGYTF. In DNA, the CDR3 is TGTGCCAGCAGCGACAGGGTATTTAACTATGGCTACACCTTC.

On this clonotype: This may be a read error, as it is one base from a much larger clone. This chain links TRBV6-5 with TRBJ2-7; D is uncertain. The CDR3 loop spans 15 amino acids. The V gene's germline CDR1 is MNHEY and CDR2 SVGAGI. The CDR3 DNA reads TGTGCCAGCAGTCACTCGATAGTTTTTACCTACGAGCAGTACTTC. This encodes CASSHSIVFTYEQYF.

This clonotype was observed many times. V usage is TRBV20-1 and J usage is TRBJ1-6; D possibly corresponds to TRBD1 (6 bases). CDR3 length: 12 amino acids. The germline V and J ends were trimmed by 4 bases and 8 bases, with 9 bases remaining between them. CDR1 DFQATT and CDR2 SNEGSKA come from the germline V gene (reference sequence). CDR3 bases: TGCAGTGCTACAGCAGGGGATTCACCCCTCCACTTT. Translation: CSATAGDSPLHF.